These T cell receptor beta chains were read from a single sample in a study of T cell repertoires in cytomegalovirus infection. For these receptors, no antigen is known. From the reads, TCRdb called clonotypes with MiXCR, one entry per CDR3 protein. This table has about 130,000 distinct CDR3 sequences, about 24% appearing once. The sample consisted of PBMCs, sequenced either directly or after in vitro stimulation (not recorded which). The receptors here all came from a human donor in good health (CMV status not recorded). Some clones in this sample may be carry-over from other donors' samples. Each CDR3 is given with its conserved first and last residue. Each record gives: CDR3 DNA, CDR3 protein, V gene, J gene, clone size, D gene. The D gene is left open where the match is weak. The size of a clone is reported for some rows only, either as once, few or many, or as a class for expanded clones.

DNA: TGTGCCAGCAGCTCCGGCGGGAGCAGAGGTCTAGCCAAAAACATTCAGTACTTC; CDR3: CASSSGGSRGLAKNIQYF; V: TRBV7-9; J: TRBJ2-4; size: -; D: TRBD2
DNA: TGCAGTGCTAGTCGTAGCGGGAGAGAGGGGCCAGATACGCAGTATTTT; CDR3: CSASRSGREGPDTQYF; V: TRBV20-1; J: TRBJ2-3; size: few; D: TRBD2
DNA: TGTGCCAGCAAGGGGGGCAAGGAGACCCAGTACTTC; CDR3: CASKGGKETQYF; V: TRBV12-3/TRBV12-4; J: TRBJ2-5; size: few; D: -
DNA: TGTGCCAGCAGCCAGGACAGGGGGCATGGCTACACCTTC; CDR3: CASSQDRGHGYTF; V: TRBV11-2; J: TRBJ1-2; size: few; D: TRBD1
DNA: TGTGCCAGCAGTGAATTCGTGACATCGAACACCGGGGAGCTGTTTTTT; CDR3: CASSEFVTSNTGELFF; V: TRBV25-1; J: TRBJ2-2; size: many; D: -
DNA: TGTGCCAGCATCAAATATTGGCAGAATAATGAAAAACTGTTTTTT; CDR3: CASIKYWQNNEKLFF; V: TRBV28; J: TRBJ1-4; size: many; D: -
DNA: TGTGCCAGCAGCTTAAACAGTATGAACACCGGGGAGCTGTTTTTT; CDR3: CASSLNSMNTGELFF; V: TRBV7-3; J: TRBJ2-2; size: many; D: -
DNA: TGTGCCAGCAGCCCTAAGCGGGGGCTCAAAAACATTCAGTACTTC; CDR3: CASSPKRGLKNIQYF; V: TRBV7-9; J: TRBJ2-4; size: few; D: TRBD2
DNA: TGTGCCAGCAGTTCAGGGACTAGTTATTCCGAATCAGGGAATGAGCAGTTCTTC; CDR3: CASSSGTSYSESGNEQFF; V: TRBV28; J: TRBJ2-1; size: -; D: TRBD2
DNA: TGTGCCAGCAGTTTCAGACAGGTTAATGAAAAACTGTTTTTT; CDR3: CASSFRQVNEKLFF; V: TRBV12-3/TRBV12-4; J: TRBJ1-4; size: many; D: -
DNA: TGTGCCAGCAGTCGATACGACAGGGCTGATCAGCCCCAGCATTTT; CDR3: CASSRYDRADQPQHF; V: TRBV6-2/TRBV6-3; J: TRBJ1-5; size: -; D: TRBD1
DNA: TGTGCCAGTAGTATAGTGGCGGGAGGGTCATATGAGCAGTTCTTC; CDR3: CASSIVAGGSYEQFF; V: TRBV19; J: TRBJ2-1; size: many; D: TRBD2
DNA: TGTGCCAGTAGTATAGTCCCGAATACGGGGGAGCAGTTCTTC; CDR3: CASSIVPNTGEQFF; V: TRBV19; J: TRBJ2-1; size: -; D: -
DNA: TGTGCCATCAGAACAGATGGAAACACCATATATTTT; CDR3: CAIRTDGNTIYF; V: TRBV10-3; J: TRBJ1-3; size: few; D: -
DNA: TGCGCCAGCAGCTTGGGGACAGTTAATGAAAAACTGTTTTTT; CDR3: CASSLGTVNEKLFF; V: TRBV5-1; J: TRBJ1-4; size: many; D: -
DNA: TGTGCCAGTAGTATTTTGGGGAATACGCAGTATTTT; CDR3: CASSILGNTQYF; V: TRBV19; J: TRBJ2-3; size: -; D: -
DNA: TGTGCCAGCAGCTATTCGACAGGGAACTCTGGAAACACCATATATTTT; CDR3: CASSYSTGNSGNTIYF; V: TRBV11-1; J: TRBJ1-3; size: few; D: TRBD1
DNA: TGTGCCAGCAGCTATGGGACCTCAAACACCGGGGAGCTGTTTTTT; CDR3: CASSYGTSNTGELFF; V: TRBV7-2; J: TRBJ2-2; size: few; D: -
DNA: TGTGCCAGCAGCGTAGCTATTCAGGGGGCGGATGAGCAGTTCTTC; CDR3: CASSVAIQGADEQFF; V: TRBV9; J: TRBJ2-1; size: -; D: TRBD1
DNA: TGTGCCAGCAGACCTCCGCAGGGCTCTGGAAACACCATATATTTT; CDR3: CASRPPQGSGNTIYF; V: TRBV28; J: TRBJ1-3; size: -; D: -
DNA: TGTGCCAGCAGCTTCCTGAAGGGGGGATTCAGGGATGAGCAGTTCTTC; CDR3: CASSFLKGGFRDEQFF; V: TRBV11-3; J: TRBJ2-1; size: -; D: -
DNA: TGCGCCAGCAGCATCGGGACTATTAATGAAAAACTGTTTTTT; CDR3: CASSIGTINEKLFF; V: TRBV5-1; J: TRBJ1-4; size: many; D: -
DNA: TGCAGTGCTAGCGGGAGGGCCGTTTTTGAGCAGTTCTTC; CDR3: CSASGRAVFEQFF; V: TRBV20-1; J: TRBJ2-1; size: many; D: TRBD2
DNA: TGCAGTGCTAGCCATCTAGCGGAGGAACTCACAGATACGCAGTATTTT; CDR3: CSASHLAEELTDTQYF; V: TRBV20-1; J: TRBJ2-3; size: few; D: TRBD2
DNA: TGTGCCAGCAGCTTAGGAGCTAGCACAGATACGCAGTATTTT; CDR3: CASSLGASTDTQYF; V: TRBV7-6; J: TRBJ2-3; size: many; D: -
DNA: TGTGCCACCAGTGATGGGGGAGATGGCTACACCTTC; CDR3: CATSDGGDGYTF; V: TRBV24-1; J: TRBJ1-2; size: -; D: -
DNA: TGTGCCAGCAGTTACAACGTAGAGACCCAACGGTCGTACAATGAGCAGTTCTTC; CDR3: CASSYNVETQRSYNEQFF; V: TRBV6-2/TRBV6-3; J: TRBJ2-1; size: few; D: -
DNA: TGTGCCAGCAGGGCTGATTTATTCGGAAACATTCAGTACTTC; CDR3: CASRADLFGNIQYF; V: TRBV6-1; J: TRBJ2-4; size: many; D: -
DNA: TGTGCCAGTAGTATTCGACGGTCCAACTCTGGAAACACCATATATTTT; CDR3: CASSIRRSNSGNTIYF; V: TRBV19; J: TRBJ1-3; size: -; D: -
DNA: TGTGCCAGCTCGACCGGGACAGGGGGCTTTGGAGAAAAACTGTTTTTT; CDR3: CASSTGTGGFGEKLFF; V: TRBV6-5; J: TRBJ1-4; size: -; D: TRBD1
DNA: TGTGCCAGCAGTGCCCGACCCCCGGGACTAGCGGGAGGCCCCTCCTACAATGAGCAGTTCTTC; CDR3: CASSARPPGLAGGPSYNEQFF; V: TRBV6-1; J: TRBJ2-1; size: few; D: TRBD2
DNA: TGTGCCAGCAGCTTAGAGGGGCCGTATAGCAATCAGCCCCAGCATTTT; CDR3: CASSLEGPYSNQPQHF; V: TRBV7-8; J: TRBJ1-5; size: many; D: -
DNA: TGTGCCAGCAGCCCTCGGACTAGCGGGACGCTACGGGCAGATACGCAGTATTTT; CDR3: CASSPRTSGTLRADTQYF; V: TRBV7-2; J: TRBJ2-3; size: many; D: TRBD2
DNA: TGCAGTGCTAGGAAGGGACAGGGCGAGACCCAGTACTTC; CDR3: CSARKGQGETQYF; V: TRBV20-1; J: TRBJ2-5; size: many; D: TRBD1
DNA: TGTGCCAGCAGCTTAGCTGCGGGGAGGGAGACCCAGTACTTC; CDR3: CASSLAAGRETQYF; V: TRBV7-2; J: TRBJ2-5; size: -; D: -
DNA: TGTGCCATCAGTGGTGACAGGGCGGTAGCGGATACGCAGTATTTT; CDR3: CAISGDRAVADTQYF; V: TRBV10-3; J: TRBJ2-3; size: -; D: TRBD1
DNA: TGTGCCAGCAGCTTACCGGGTCTAGGTGTCTCTGAAGCTTTCTTT; CDR3: CASSLPGLGVSEAFF; V: TRBV7-8; J: TRBJ1-1; size: -; D: -
DNA: TGTGCCAGCAGCTTGAGTCAGACTAGACTAATGAACACTGAAGCTTTCTTT; CDR3: CASSLSQTRLMNTEAFF; V: TRBV7-8; J: TRBJ1-1; size: -; D: -
DNA: TGTGCCAGCAGTTCGACAGGGGTCAATGAGCAGTTCTTC; CDR3: CASSSTGVNEQFF; V: TRBV7-2; J: TRBJ2-1; size: many; D: TRBD1